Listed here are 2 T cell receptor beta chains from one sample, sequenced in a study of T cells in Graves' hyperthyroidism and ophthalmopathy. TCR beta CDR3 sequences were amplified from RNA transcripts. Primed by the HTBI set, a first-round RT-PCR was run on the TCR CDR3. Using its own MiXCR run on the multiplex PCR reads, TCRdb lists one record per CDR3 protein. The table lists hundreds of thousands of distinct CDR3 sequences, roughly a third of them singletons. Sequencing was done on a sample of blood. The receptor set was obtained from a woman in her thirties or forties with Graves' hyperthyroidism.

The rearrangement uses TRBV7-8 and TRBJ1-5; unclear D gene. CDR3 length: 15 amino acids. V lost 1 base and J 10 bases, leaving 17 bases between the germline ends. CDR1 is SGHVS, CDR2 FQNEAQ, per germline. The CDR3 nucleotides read TGTGCCAGCAGCTTAGAACACTCCGGGAATCGACCCCAGCATTTT. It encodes CASSLEHSGNRPQHF.

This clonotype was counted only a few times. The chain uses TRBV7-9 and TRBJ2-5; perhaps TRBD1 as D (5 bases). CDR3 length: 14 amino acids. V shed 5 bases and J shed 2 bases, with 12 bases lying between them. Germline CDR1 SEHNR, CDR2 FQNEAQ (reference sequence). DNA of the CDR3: TGTGCCAGCAGCCTTTGGACACTTCAAGAGACCCAGTACTTC. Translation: CASSLWTLQETQYF.